A single T cell receptor (beta chain) is shown here with its context. CDR1 and CDR2 (germline): SGHNT, YYREEE (reference sequence). The CDR3 extends over 15 amino acids. Unmatched junction bases numbered 7, after V lost 3 bases and J lost 2 bases. Repertoires were generated with immunoSEQ multiplex PCR, while TCRdb's copy carries only in-frame clones and drops some. This sample has some 150,000 clones, with around nine tenths found just once. The data originate from a study of blood T cell repertoires in COVID-19. Looking at the study overall: COVID-19 samples from acute and convalescent phases originated in the United States, Italy and Spain. PBMCs, B-cell-depleted T cells, or T cells provided the cDNA or gDNA that made up the material.

Sequenced material: peripheral blood. The receptor was isolated from a woman aged 45-60 years with active or convalescent COVID-19. V gene TRBV5-4 combines with J gene TRBJ2-7, with 8 bases aligning to TRBD1. CDR3 loop: CASSSRTGITYEQYF. For the CDR3, the DNA is TGTGCCAGCAGCTCCCGGACAGGGATTACCTACGAGCAGTACTTC. The full variable domain, its missing parts supplied by reference TRBV5-4 and TRBJ2-7, is ETGVTQSPTHLIKTRGQQVTLRCSSQSGHNTVSWYQQALGQGPQFIFQYYREEENGRGNFPPRFSGLQFPNYSSELNVNALELDDSALYLCASSSRTGITYEQYFGPGTRLTVT.